The present T cell receptor beta chain was sequenced within a study of T-cell reconstitution after alpha-beta-depleted transplantation in children. The authors prepared the TCRbeta library with unique molecular identifiers. TCRdb reprocessed the PCR reads via MiXCR and lists one record per CDR3 protein. The data contain some 290,000 distinct CDR3 sequences, 9.9% of them singletons. Per the germline V gene, CDR1 is SNHLY and CDR2 is FYNNEI. This CDR3 is built from 14 residues. The V gene end was trimmed by 5 bases and the J gene end by 4 bases; junction bases not matched to a gene: 6. This clonotype has a handful of counts.

This sequence originates from a human donor who donated a stem cell graft to a child with SCID. The rearrangement uses TRBV2 and TRBJ1-1, with TRBD1 identical over 8 bases. The sequencing here drew on PBMCs from the stem cell graft donor, taken from the stem cell graft. The CDR3 protein is CASSIQGVGTEAFF. Written as DNA, the CDR3 is TGTGCCAGCAGTATACAGGGGGTGGGCACTGAAGCTTTCTTT.